The clone carrying this T cell receptor (beta chain) was recorded many times. The antigen is not known. In TCRdb, the multiplex PCR reads were re-called with MiXCR into one record per CDR3 protein. The sample lists some 120,000 distinct CDR3 sequences, about 20% occurring once. This entry comes from a study of breast tumors, draining lymph nodes, adjacent tissues. Study-level findings and limits: Tumor T cell lymph node origin was a supported hypothesis, not proven. Tumor and nontumor repertoires were significantly more similar in luminal-like than in basal-like breast cancer. Tumors had less TCR diversity than lymph nodes, more than nontumor tissue.

Axillary draining lymph nodes of breast cancer patients supplied the node samples. The sequenced sample consisted of axillary lymph node tissue. The sequence was obtained from a female donor with breast cancer. Some clones in this sample may be carry-over from other donors' samples.

CDR3 amino acids: CASSSMGAETQYF. CDR3 bases: TGTGCCAGCAGCTCCATGGGGGCAGAGACCCAGTACTTC. V gene TRBV7-6 combines with J gene TRBJ2-5, with a possible D match to TRBD1 (6 bases). Germline V lookup: CDR1 SGHVS, CDR2 FNYEAQ. This CDR3 has 13 amino acids. V was pared by 4 bases and J by 4 bases, with 10 bases between.